This entry lists 28 T cell receptor beta chains sequenced from one sample in a study of CD8+ T cells in alopecia areata. Treatment described: oral pan-JAK inhibitor, 5-10 mg twice daily. cDNA reverse transcribed from extracted RNA served as the sequencing template. The data were produced by immunoSEQ multiplex PCR, yet TCRdb's version contains in-frame clones alone and is incomplete. The sample consists of 200,000 to 250,000 clones, over 60% of them appearing once. This material consisted of CD4+ T cells sorted from blood, taken at week 4, from a patient treated with tofacitinib. These receptors were collected from a human donor with alopecia areata.

V is TRBV2 and J is TRBJ1-2; D uncertain. Per germline, CDR1 SNHLY and CDR2 FYNNEI. The CDR3 runs 14 residues. Between the trimmed V and J ends, which lost 4 bases and 6 bases, there was a span of 15 bases. CDR3 sequence reads: CASSAQAFSDGYTF. CDR3 bases: TGTGCCAGCAGTGCCCAGGCCTTTTCGGATGGCTACACCTTC. Using reference TRBV2 and TRBJ1-2 for the parts outside the CDR3, the full variable domain is EPEVTQTPSHQVTQMGQEVILRCVPISNHLYFYWYRQILGQKVEFLVSFYNNEISEKSEIFDDQFSVERPDGSNFTLKIRSTKLEDSAMYFCASSAQAFSDGYTFGSGTRLTVV.

This chain connects TRBV4-1 to TRBJ2-5; TRBD2 matches at 10 bases. Trimming cost V 1 base and J 2 bases; bases outside gene matches: 4. Germline-derived CDR1 and CDR2 are MGHRA and YSYEKL. CDR3 length: 16 residues. The CDR3 nucleotides read TGCGCCAGCAGCCAAGGGGCTAGCGGGAGACAAGAGACCCAGTACTTC. The encoded protein is CASSQGASGRQETQYF.

This clone occurred a few times. The V call is TRBV10-3, the J call TRBJ2-4; 7 bases fit TRBD1. The CDR3 runs 13 residues. The trim removed 3 bases at V and 6 bases at J, leaving 2 bases unmatched. Germline values: CDR1 ENHRY, CDR2 SYGVKD. The CDR3 DNA follows: TGTGCCATCAGTGATGACAGGGCAAACATTCAGTACTTC. It is translated as CAISDDRANIQYF.

This clone was observed a few times. This rearrangement joins TRBV19 to TRBJ2-3; D is uncertain. The ends were cut back, 5 bases at V and 6 bases at J, with 9 bases in the middle. The CDR3 has 12 residues. Germline V gene sequence: CDR1 LNHDA, CDR2 SQIVND (reference sequence). The chain's CDR3 is CASSLNLDTQYF. The CDR3 nucleotides are TGTGCCAGTAGTCTAAACTTGGATACGCAGTATTTT.

V is TRBV7-2 and J is TRBJ2-1; D call uncertain. The CDR3 loop spans 12 amino acids. The germline CDR1 and CDR2 sequences are SGHTA and FQGNSA. Between the trimmed V and J ends, which lost 3 bases and 6 bases, there was a span of 6 bases. Here the CDR3 reads CASSFYVNEQFF. CDR3 in DNA: TGTGCCAGCAGCTTCTATGTCAATGAGCAGTTCTTC.

The chain recombines TRBV4-1 with TRBJ2-1; 8 bases map to TRBD1. J was trimmed by 2 bases and V by 3 bases; bases with no gene match: 6. There are 16 residues in the CDR3. The germline CDR1 and CDR2 sequences are MGHRA and YSYEKL. CDR3 sequence reads: CASSQQTGVAYNEQFF. The CDR3, as DNA: TGCGCCAGCAGCCAGCAGACAGGGGTGGCCTACAATGAGCAGTTCTTC.

J is TRBJ1-1 and V is TRBV14, with D uncertain. CDR1 and CDR2 (germline): SGHDN, FVKESK. Trimming shortened V by 0 bases and J by 0 bases, and 14 bases separated the two germline ends. The CDR3 totals 17 residues. The CDR3 reads CASSQDLQSAMNTEAFF. CDR3 in DNA: TGTGCCAGCAGCCAAGATCTGCAGTCGGCAATGAACACTGAAGCTTTCTTT.

V is TRBV27 and J is TRBJ1-5; D remains unclear. V was cut by 6 bases and J by 7 bases, with 13 bases left in between. Germline V gene lookup returns CDR1 MNHEY and CDR2 SMNVEV (reference sequence). The length of the CDR3 is 13 residues. Here the CDR3 DNA reads TGTGCCAGCAGGCCCGGGTACGGCCAGCCCCAGCATTTT. Translated: CASRPGYGQPQHF.

The rearrangement joins TRBV6-5 to TRBJ2-1, with TRBD2 as a possible D gene (6 bases). This CDR3 spans 15 amino acids. Germline values: CDR1 MNHEY, CDR2 SVGAGI. V was pared by 0 bases and J by 4 bases, with 10 bases between. The CDR3 sequence: CASSYSPDYYNEQFF. The DNA of the CDR3 is TGTGCCAGCAGTTACTCTCCGGACTATTACAATGAGCAGTTCTTC.

The CDR3 is CSATQGANQPQHF. CDR3 in DNA: TGCAGCGCCACACAGGGTGCCAATCAGCCCCAGCATTTT. The gene calls are TRBV29-1 and TRBJ1-5; tentatively, D is TRBD1 (6 bases). Trimming stripped 7 bases from V and 3 bases from J, with 13 bases between. There are 13 residues in the CDR3. Germline V gene sequence: CDR1 SQVTM, CDR2 ANQGSEA.

This clone was picked up a small number of times. The sample carries other DNA sequences with the same CDR3. CDR3 coding DNA: TGTGCCAGCAGTACCAGGGATGGCTACACCTTC. Protein sequence: CASSTRDGYTF. The chain couples TRBV7-9 to TRBJ1-2; perhaps TRBD1 as D (5 bases). The germline V gene encodes CDR1 SEHNR and CDR2 FQNEAQ (reference sequence). With 6 bases removed from V and 6 bases from J, the gap between germline ends came to 8 bases. The length of the CDR3 is 11 residues.

The rearrangement uses TRBV9 and TRBJ1-2; D is uncertain. Per the germline V gene, CDR1 is SGDLS and CDR2 is YYNGEE. Deletions cut 4 bases from V and 4 bases from J, with 17 bases between. CDR3 size: 15 residues. The CDR3 DNA sequence: TGTGCCAGCAGCACCGCCTCCAGAGAACTCTATGGCTACACCTTC. This codes for CASSTASRELYGYTF.

The chain carries TRBV6-6 and TRBJ1-5; no clear D gene. CDR3 length: 12 amino acids. CDR1 MNHNY and CDR2 SVGAGI come from the germline V gene (reference sequence). Trimming took 0 bases from V and 7 from J, leaving 4 bases between them. The CDR3 loop reads CASSYSEQPQHF. The CDR3 nucleotides read TGTGCCAGCAGTTACTCGGAACAGCCCCAGCATTTT.

This clone was detected only a few times. The rearrangement joins TRBV5-1 to TRBJ1-5; 8 nucleotides align to TRBD1. The V gene's germline CDR1 is SGHRS and CDR2 YFSETQ. The junction had 5 bases not matched to a gene; V was cut back by 4 bases and J by 2 bases. The CDR3 sequence is 15 residues long. In DNA form, the CDR3 reads TGCGCCAGCAGCCCAGGACAGGGTGGCAATCAGCCCCAGCATTTT. Its protein product is CASSPGQGGNQPQHF.

This clone has just a few counts. This sequence joins TRBV7-3 and TRBJ2-1, with D uncertain. Trimming stripped 0 bases from V and 9 bases from J, with 9 bases between. CDR1 and CDR2 from the germline V gene are SGHTA and FQGTGA. The CDR3 has 13 residues. The CDR3 nucleotides are TGTGCCAGCAGCTTAACGTATAGGGCTGAGCAGTTCTTC. Translating gives CASSLTYRAEQFF.

The chain employs TRBV13 and TRBJ2-7, with TRBD2 matching over 15 bases. This CDR3 spans 17 amino acids. The V segment lost 1 base and the J segment 7 bases; nucleotides outside the gene matches: 8. Germline V CDR1 and CDR2: PRHDT, FYEKMQ (reference sequence). DNA for the CDR3: TGTGCCAGCAGCTTAGCAGGACTAGCGGGGGGGCCGAAGGAGCAGTACTTC. This sequence encodes CASSLAGLAGGPKEQYF.

V gene TRBV6-1 combines with J gene TRBJ2-7; 7 bases align to TRBD2. Germline values: CDR1 MNHNS, CDR2 SASEGT. V lost 6 bases and J lost 6; bases outside the gene matches: 11. CDR3 length: 14 residues. CDR3 residues: CASSLPLGRVEQYF. The CDR3 bases are TGTGCCAGCAGCTTACCTCTTGGGAGGGTCGAGCAGTACTTC.

This chain links TRBV29-1 with TRBJ2-2; D possibly corresponds to TRBD1 (5 bases). Germline V lookup: CDR1 SQVTM, CDR2 ANQGSEA. This CDR3 has 17 residues. V lost 4 bases to trimming and J lost 0 bases, with 18 bases between them. This CDR3 is CSVGGTRQTANTGELFF. The CDR3 nucleotides read TGCAGCGTTGGTGGAACCCGACAGACCGCGAACACCGGGGAGCTGTTTTTT.

A single count supports this clone. The chain joins TRBV5-8 to TRBJ1-2; no firm D call. Germline V gives CDR1 SGHTS, CDR2 YDEGEE. Trimming removed 0 bases at V and 7 bases at J, with 4 bases between. The CDR3 is made up of 11 amino acids. CDR3 in amino acids: CASSLVTGYTF. The CDR3 DNA reads TGTGCCAGCAGCTTGGTAACTGGCTACACCTTC.

This chain connects TRBV29-1 to TRBJ1-2; D unresolved. Deletions cut 7 bases from V and 5 bases from J, with 14 bases between. Per the germline V gene, CDR1 is SQVTM and CDR2 is ANQGSEA. The CDR3 consists of 12 residues. In nucleotides, the CDR3 is TGCAGCGGAGGAGAGTGGGGTTATGGCTACACCTTC. Its protein product is CSGGEWGYGYTF.

The chain has TRBV5-6 and TRBJ1-1, with D perhaps TRBD1 (6 bases). The germline V gene encodes CDR1 SGHDT and CDR2 YYEEEE. The CDR3 runs to 15 residues. Trimming shortened V by 5 bases and J by 0 bases, and 14 bases separated the two germline ends. The CDR3 sequence is CASRTPGQMNTEAFF. The DNA of the CDR3 is TGTGCCAGCAGGACGCCCGGACAGATGAACACTGAAGCTTTCTTT.

As to this clone: Its ends do not fully match the called genes, so a read error is possible. CDR3 in amino acids: CASTLPDRGSTDTQYF. The CDR3 DNA follows: TGTGCCAGCACCTTACCTGACAGGGGGAGCACAGATACGCAGTATTTT. The chain links TRBV7-2 to TRBJ2-3; 9 nucleotides line up with TRBD1. Germline V CDR1 and CDR2: SGHTA, FQGNSA. This CDR3 has 16 residues.

This clone was found a few times. The chain couples TRBV7-9 to TRBJ2-3, with TRBD2 as a possible D gene (5 bases). This CDR3 contains 16 residues. Trimming took off 5 bases at V and 3 bases at J, with 18 bases between the two ends. Germline V CDR1 and CDR2: SEHNR, FQNEAQ (reference sequence). The CDR3: CASSPGIVLATDTQYF. In DNA form, the CDR3 reads TGTGCCAGCAGCCCCGGAATAGTGCTAGCTACAGATACGCAGTATTTT.

V gene TRBV29-1 combines with J gene TRBJ1-3; no firm D call. Germline V gives CDR1 SQVTM, CDR2 ANQGSEA. The CDR3 covers 13 residues. V was clipped by 3 bases and J by 2 bases, with 8 bases between them. CDR3 nucleotides: TGCAGCGTTGACCAAACAGCTGGAAACACCATATATTTT. It specifies CSVDQTAGNTIYF.

V usage is TRBV5-1 and J usage is TRBJ2-5; 7 positions match TRBD2. This CDR3 is 13 amino acids long. J gave up 1 base and V 4 bases, and 1 base lay outside the gene matches. Germline V gene lookup returns CDR1 SGHRS and CDR2 YFSETQ. The CDR3 here is CASSPGGQETQYF. CDR3 in DNA: TGCGCCAGCAGCCCGGGGGGCCAAGAGACCCAGTACTTC.

This clone has just a few counts. The CDR3 is CAWRRQGLQKLFF. The CDR3, as DNA: TGTGCCTGGAGGCGACAGGGGCTGCAAAAACTGTTTTTT. The gene calls are TRBV30 and TRBJ1-4, with 8 positions matching TRBD1. Germline trimming cut 3 bases from V and 9 bases from J; bases unmatched to any gene: 6. Germline CDR1 GTSNPN, CDR2 SVGIG (reference sequence). There are 13 residues in the CDR3. The complete variable domain, with remaining parts taken from reference TRBV30 and TRBJ1-4, reads SQTIHQWPATLVQPVGSPLSLECTVEGTSNPNLYWYRQAAGRGLQLLFYSVGIGQISSEVPQNLSASRPQDRQFILSSKKLLLSDSGFYLCAWRRQGLQKLFFGSGTQLSVL.

This clone has a single count. The chain recombines TRBV27 with TRBJ1-6; 8 bases fit TRBD1. The CDR3 contains 16 residues. The germline V gene has CDR1 MNHEY and CDR2 SMNVEV (reference sequence). J gave up 8 bases and V 3 bases, and 9 bases lay outside the gene matches. The DNA for the CDR3 is TGTGCCAGCAGTTTCGGGCAGGGGGCCACTTATTCACCCCTCCACTTT. Protein sequence: CASSFGQGATYSPLHF.

CDR3 region: CAWSTTGLGQPQHF. CDR3 DNA: TGTGCCTGGAGTACTACAGGCCTCGGTCAGCCCCAGCATTTT. V and J are TRBV30 and TRBJ1-5, with TRBD1 as a possible D gene (5 bases). The V gene lost 2 bases and the J gene lost 6 bases, with 14 bases spanning the gap. The germline V gene encodes CDR1 GTSNPN and CDR2 SVGIG (reference sequence). The CDR3 totals 14 residues.